In its sample, the clone carrying this T cell receptor (beta chain) was seen a few times. TCRdb re-called the 5' RACE reads with MiXCR, one entry per CDR3 protein. Here the sample spans tens of thousands of distinct CDR3 sequences, about 17% being singletons. The sample belongs to a study of T cells of healthy individuals. Trimming took 1 base from V and 2 from J, leaving 10 bases between them. Looked up from germline, CDR1 is SGHRS and CDR2 is YFSETQ. This CDR3 has 15 residues. The rearrangement joins TRBV5-1 to TRBJ1-5; D remains unclear. This sequence originates from a human donor in good health. The CDR3 is CASSLKGPGNQPQHF. The CDR3 nucleotides are TGCGCCAGCAGCTTGAAGGGCCCGGGCAATCAGCCCCAGCATTTT.